The T cell receptor (beta chain) under discussion was sequenced for a study of T cells after yellow fever vaccination. General observations from the study: After the booster, 96% of CD4 and more than 85% of CD8 primary-response clones were re-detected. The study found a weaker secondary response that peaked faster, day 5 versus 15. FACS-sorted repertoires might harbor abundant contaminating clonotypes from the bulk population.

Via MiXCR, TCRdb re-called the 5' RACE reads, giving one row per CDR3 protein. The sample consists of 150,000 to 200,000 distinct CDR3 sequences, about 6% of them appearing once. This clonotype was counted ten times or more. What it binds is unknown. V was clipped by 6 bases and J by 7 bases, with 21 bases between them. The CDR3 consists of 15 residues. The sequence was collected from a young man who received the YFV17D yellow fever vaccine. The sample consisted of CD4+ T cells sorted from PBMCs, taken on the day of the first yellow fever vaccination. The V gene is TRBV12-3 or TRBV12-4, the J gene TRBJ1-1; tentatively, D is TRBD1 (6 bases). CDR3 sequence (DNA): TGTGCCAGCAGCATCCTACAGGGAGATCGGGGTGAAGCTTTCTTT. Protein sequence: CASSILQGDRGEAFF.